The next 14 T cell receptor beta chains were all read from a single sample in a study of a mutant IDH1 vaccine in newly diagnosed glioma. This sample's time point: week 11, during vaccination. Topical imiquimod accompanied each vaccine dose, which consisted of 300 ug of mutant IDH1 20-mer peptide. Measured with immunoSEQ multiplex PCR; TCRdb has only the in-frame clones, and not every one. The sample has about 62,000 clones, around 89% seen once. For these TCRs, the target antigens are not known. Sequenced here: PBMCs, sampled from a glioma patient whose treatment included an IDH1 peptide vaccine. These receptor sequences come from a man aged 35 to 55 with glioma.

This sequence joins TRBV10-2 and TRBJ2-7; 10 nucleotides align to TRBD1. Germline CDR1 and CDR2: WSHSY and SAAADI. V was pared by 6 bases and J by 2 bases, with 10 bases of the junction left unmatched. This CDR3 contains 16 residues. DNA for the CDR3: TGCGCCAGCAGACCAACCGGGGGACAGGGGACCTACGAGCAGTACTTC. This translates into CASRPTGGQGTYEQYF.

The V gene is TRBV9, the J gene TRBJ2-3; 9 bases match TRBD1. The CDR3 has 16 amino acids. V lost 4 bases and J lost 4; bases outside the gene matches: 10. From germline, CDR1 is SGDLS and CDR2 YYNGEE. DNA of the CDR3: TGTGCCAGCAGCATTTTGACAGGGGGAAGGGCAGATACGCAGTATTTT. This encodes CASSILTGGRADTQYF. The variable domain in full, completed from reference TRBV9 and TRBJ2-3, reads DSGVTQTPKHLITATGQRVTLRCSPRSGDLSVYWYQQSLDQGLQFLIQYYNGEERAKGNILERFSAQQFPDLHSELNLSSLELGDSALYFCASSILTGGRADTQYFGPGTRLTVL.

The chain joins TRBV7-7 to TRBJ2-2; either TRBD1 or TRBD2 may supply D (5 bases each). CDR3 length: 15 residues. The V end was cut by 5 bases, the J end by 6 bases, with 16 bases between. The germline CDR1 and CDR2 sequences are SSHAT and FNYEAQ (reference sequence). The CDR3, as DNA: TGTGCCAGCAGCCGGGACCCCACCCCGCCCGGGGAGCTGTTTTTT. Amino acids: CASSRDPTPPGELFF.

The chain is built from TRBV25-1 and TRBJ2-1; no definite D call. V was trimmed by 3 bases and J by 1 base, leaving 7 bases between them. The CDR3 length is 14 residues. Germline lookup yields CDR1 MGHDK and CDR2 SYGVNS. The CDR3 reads CASSEEKSYNEQFF. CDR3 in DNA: TGTGCCAGCAGTGAGGAGAAATCCTACAATGAGCAGTTCTTC.

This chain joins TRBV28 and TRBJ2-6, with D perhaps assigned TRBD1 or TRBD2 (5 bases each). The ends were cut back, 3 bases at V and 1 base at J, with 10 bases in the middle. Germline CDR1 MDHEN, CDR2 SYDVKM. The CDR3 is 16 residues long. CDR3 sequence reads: CASSFGTLSGANVLTF. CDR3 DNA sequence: TGTGCCAGCAGTTTTGGGACCTTATCTGGGGCCAACGTCCTGACTTTC.

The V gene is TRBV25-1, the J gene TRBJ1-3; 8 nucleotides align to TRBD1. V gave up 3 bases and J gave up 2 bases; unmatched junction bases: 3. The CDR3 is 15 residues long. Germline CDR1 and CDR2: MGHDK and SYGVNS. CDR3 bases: TGTGCCAGCAGTGACCAGGGGGCAGCTGGAAACACCATATATTTT. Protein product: CASSDQGAAGNTIYF.

CDR3 sequence: CASSLLNTEAFF. CDR3 nucleotides: TGTGCCAGCAGCCTTCTAAACACTGAAGCTTTCTTT. This chain connects TRBV7-9 to TRBJ1-1; D gene uncertain. The CDR3 has 12 residues. Germline V gene data show CDR1 as SEHNR and CDR2 as FQNEAQ (reference sequence). V was trimmed by 5 bases and J by 2 bases, leaving 6 bases between them.

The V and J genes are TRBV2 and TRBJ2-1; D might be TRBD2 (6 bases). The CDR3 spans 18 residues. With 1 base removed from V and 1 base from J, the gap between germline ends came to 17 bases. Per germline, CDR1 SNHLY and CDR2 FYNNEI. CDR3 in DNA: TGTGCCAGCAGTGAAGGAGTGGGGGGAGCGAGTTCCTACAATGAGCAGTTCTTC. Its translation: CASSEGVGGASSYNEQFF.

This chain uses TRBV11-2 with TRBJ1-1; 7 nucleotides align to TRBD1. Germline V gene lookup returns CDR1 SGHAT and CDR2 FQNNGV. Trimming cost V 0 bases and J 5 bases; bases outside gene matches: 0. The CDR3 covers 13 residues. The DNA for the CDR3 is TGTGCCAGCAGCTTAGACAGGGGGACTGAAGCTTTCTTT. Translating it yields CASSLDRGTEAFF.

In nucleotides, the CDR3 is TGTGCCAGCAGTTTGCGGGGACAGGGGGCGAGAGGCAATCAGCCCCAGCATTTT. It is translated as CASSLRGQGARGNQPQHF. V gene TRBV28 combines with J gene TRBJ1-5; 12 nucleotides align to TRBD1. Losses at the gene ends were 3 bases for V and 2 bases for J; bases not matched to a gene: 8. CDR1 MDHEN and CDR2 SYDVKM come from the germline V gene. CDR3 length: 18 amino acids. Full variable domain (outside the CDR3, taken from reference TRBV28 and TRBJ1-5): DVKVTQSSRYLVKRTGEKVFLECVQDMDHENMFWYRQDPGLGLRLIYFSYDVKMKEKGDIPEGYSVSREKKERFSLILESASTNQTSMYLCASSLRGQGARGNQPQHFGDGTRLSIL.

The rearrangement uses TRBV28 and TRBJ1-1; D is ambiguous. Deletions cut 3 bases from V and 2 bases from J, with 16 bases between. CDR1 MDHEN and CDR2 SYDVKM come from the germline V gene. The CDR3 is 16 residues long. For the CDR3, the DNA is TGTGCCAGCAGTTTTTTGTCAGGATATACCAACACTGAAGCTTTCTTT. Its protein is CASSFLSGYTNTEAFF.

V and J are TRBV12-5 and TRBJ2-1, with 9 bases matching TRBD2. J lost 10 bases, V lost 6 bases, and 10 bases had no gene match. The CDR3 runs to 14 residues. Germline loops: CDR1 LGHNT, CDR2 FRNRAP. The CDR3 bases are TGTGCTAGTGGCCAGGGACTAGCAGGTGGGGAGCAGTTCTTC. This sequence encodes CASGQGLAGGEQFF.

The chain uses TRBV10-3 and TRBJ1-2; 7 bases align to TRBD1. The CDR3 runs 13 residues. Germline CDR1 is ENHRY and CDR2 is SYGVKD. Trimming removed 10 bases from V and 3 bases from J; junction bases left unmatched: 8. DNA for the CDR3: TGTGCCACCTTTCAACAGGGGCACTATGGCTACACCTTC. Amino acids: CATFQQGHYGYTF.

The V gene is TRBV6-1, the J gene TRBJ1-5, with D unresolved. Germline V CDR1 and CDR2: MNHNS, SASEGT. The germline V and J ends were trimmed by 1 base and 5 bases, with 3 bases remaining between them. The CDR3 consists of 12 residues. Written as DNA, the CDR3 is TGTGCCAGCAGTGAAGGGGATCAGCCCCAGCATTTT. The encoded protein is CASSEGDQPQHF.